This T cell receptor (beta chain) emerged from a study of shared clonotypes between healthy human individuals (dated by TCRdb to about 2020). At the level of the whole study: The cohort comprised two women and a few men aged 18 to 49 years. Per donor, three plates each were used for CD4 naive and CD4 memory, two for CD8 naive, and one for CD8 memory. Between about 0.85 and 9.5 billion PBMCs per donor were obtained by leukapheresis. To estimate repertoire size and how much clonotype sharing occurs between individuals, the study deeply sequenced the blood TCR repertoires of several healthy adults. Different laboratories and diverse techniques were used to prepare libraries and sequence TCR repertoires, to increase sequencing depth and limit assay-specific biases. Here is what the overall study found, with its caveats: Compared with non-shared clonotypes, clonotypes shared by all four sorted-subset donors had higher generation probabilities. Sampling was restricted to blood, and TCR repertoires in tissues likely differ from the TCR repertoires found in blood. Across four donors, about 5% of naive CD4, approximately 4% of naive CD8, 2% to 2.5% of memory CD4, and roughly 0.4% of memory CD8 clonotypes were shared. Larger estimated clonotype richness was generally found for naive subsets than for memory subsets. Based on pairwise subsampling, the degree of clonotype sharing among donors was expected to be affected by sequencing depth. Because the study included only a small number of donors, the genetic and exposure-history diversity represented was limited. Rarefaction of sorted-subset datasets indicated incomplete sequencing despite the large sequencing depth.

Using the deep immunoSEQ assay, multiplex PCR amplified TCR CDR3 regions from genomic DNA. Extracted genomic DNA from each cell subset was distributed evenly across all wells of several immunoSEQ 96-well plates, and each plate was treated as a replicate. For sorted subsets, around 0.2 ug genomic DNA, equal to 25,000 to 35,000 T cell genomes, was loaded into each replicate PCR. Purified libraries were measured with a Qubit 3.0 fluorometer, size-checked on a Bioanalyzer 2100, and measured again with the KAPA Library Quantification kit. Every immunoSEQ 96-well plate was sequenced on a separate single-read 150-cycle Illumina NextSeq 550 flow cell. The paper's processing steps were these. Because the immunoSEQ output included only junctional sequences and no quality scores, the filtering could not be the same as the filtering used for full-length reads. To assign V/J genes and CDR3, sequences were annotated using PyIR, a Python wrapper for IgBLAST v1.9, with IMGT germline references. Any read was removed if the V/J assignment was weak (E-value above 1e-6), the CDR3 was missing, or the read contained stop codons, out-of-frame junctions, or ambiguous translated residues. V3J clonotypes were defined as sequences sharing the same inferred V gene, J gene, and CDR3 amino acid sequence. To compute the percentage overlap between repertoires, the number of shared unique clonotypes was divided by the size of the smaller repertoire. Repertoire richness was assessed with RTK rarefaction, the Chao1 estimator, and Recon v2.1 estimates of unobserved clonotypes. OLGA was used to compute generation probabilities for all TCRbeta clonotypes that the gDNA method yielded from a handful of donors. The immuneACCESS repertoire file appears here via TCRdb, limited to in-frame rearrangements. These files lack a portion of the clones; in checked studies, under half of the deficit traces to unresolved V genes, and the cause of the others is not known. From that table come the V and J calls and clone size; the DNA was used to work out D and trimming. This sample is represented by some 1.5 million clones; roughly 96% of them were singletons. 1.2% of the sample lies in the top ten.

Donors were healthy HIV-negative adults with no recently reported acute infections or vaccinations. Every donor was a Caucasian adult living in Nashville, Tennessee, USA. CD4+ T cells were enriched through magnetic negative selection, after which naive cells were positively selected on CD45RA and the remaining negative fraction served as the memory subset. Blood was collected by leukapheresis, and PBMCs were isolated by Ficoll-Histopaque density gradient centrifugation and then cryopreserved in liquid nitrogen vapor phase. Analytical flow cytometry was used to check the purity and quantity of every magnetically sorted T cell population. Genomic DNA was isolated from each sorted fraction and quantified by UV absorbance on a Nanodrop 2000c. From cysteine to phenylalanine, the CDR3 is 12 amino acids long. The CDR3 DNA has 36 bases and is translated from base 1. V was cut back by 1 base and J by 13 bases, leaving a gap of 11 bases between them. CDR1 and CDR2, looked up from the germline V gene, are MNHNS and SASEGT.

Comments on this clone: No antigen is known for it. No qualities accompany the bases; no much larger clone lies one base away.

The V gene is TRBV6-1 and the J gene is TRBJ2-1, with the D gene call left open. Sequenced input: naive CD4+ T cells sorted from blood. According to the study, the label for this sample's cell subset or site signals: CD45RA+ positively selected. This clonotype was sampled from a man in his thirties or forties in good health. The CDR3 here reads CASSEVVFRQFF. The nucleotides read TGTGCCAGCAGTGAAGTTGTATTCCGTCAGTTCTTC.